This T cell receptor (beta chain) was documented in a study of T cell responses to AZD1222 COVID-19 vaccine. Overall study: Investigators merged groups given second doses at roughly 4 or roughly 12 weeks.

TCRdb's copy holds only in-frame clones and misses some; the assay was immunoSEQ multiplex PCR. Of approximately 150,000 clones in the sample, around nine tenths are singletons; the top ten hold 5%. General observations from the study: Repertoires were sampled only after the peak T cell response. Females made up more of the donors, who were largely white British, and clonal diversity may have come out too low. Variant regions that are unmutated are reportedly the target of nearly half of spike-specific TCRs.

Germline CDR1 is MNHEY and CDR2 is SVGAGI. Trimming cost V 4 bases and J 0 bases, with 4 bases left between them. The length of the CDR3 is 13 residues. About this clone: The antigen remains undetermined.

The V and J genes are TRBV6-5 and TRBJ1-3; D is ambiguous. This sample comprised peripheral blood, obtained on day 0 of AZD1222 vaccination. The TCR was taken from an adult in good health. The CDR3 DNA sequence: TGTGCCAGCAGTTCTCTCTCTGGAAACACCATATATTTT. Amino acids: CASSSLSGNTIYF.